Listed here are 11 T cell receptor beta chains from one sample, sequenced in a study of T cells in Graves' hyperthyroidism and ophthalmopathy (dated by TCRdb to the late 2010s). Libraries were constructed by multiplex PCR. This sample was sequenced with an Illumina HiSeq 2000. TCR beta CDR3 regions were amplified from RNA transcripts. The TCR CDR3 was subjected to a first round of RT-PCR using the HTBI primer set and the Qiagen OneStep RT-PCR kit. TCRdb applied fastp at Q25 and MiXCR to the public reads, then kept only in-frame beta chains. Each CDR3 protein appears once, grouped with its most common genes and DNA. The sample table holds about 500,000 distinct CDR3 sequences, of which roughly a sixth were seen once. Of the sample, 25% to 35% falls within the top ten clones. Sequencing input: blood. The receptors here all came from a woman aged 25-40 years with Graves' ophthalmopathy.

This clonotype was seen repeatedly, ten times or more. This chain uses TRBV7-8 with TRBJ1-3, with D unclear. Deletions cut 0 bases from V and 0 bases from J, with 6 bases between. The germline V gene has CDR1 SGHVS and CDR2 FQNEAQ. The CDR3 covers 15 residues. In DNA, the CDR3 is TGTGCCAGCAGCTTAGCGAGGCGCTCTGGAAACACCATATATTTT. Translation: CASSLARRSGNTIYF.

This clonotype came up many times. The genes are TRBV27 and TRBJ2-1; TRBD2 is a possible D gene (7 bases). Germline CDR1 and CDR2: MNHEY and SMNVEV (reference sequence). This CDR3 contains 16 residues. The V and J ends lost 6 bases and 7 bases respectively, with 22 bases between them. Here the CDR3 reads CASSSTLRGAWNEQFF. CDR3 in DNA: TGTGCCAGCAGCTCTACCCTTCGGGGGGCCTGGAATGAGCAGTTCTTC.

This clonotype was found many times. The chain joins TRBV30 to TRBJ2-3, with TRBD1 identical over 9 bases. Germline V gene sequence: CDR1 GTSNPN, CDR2 SVGIG (reference sequence). V lost 5 bases, J lost 2 bases, and 2 bases stayed unmatched. The CDR3 loop spans 13 amino acids. The CDR3 loop reads CAWGTGSTDTQYF. CDR3 DNA sequence: TGTGCCTGGGGGACAGGGTCCACAGATACGCAGTATTTT.

This clonotype has only a few counts. The chain joins TRBV20-1 to TRBJ2-1, with 9 bases fitting TRBD2. This CDR3 comprises 15 residues. After removal of 6 bases from V and 7 bases from J, the junction contained 13 bases not matched to a gene. Germline V gene sequence: CDR1 DFQATT, CDR2 SNEGSKA (reference sequence). The CDR3 nucleotides read TGCAGTGCGCTGGGGAGTCTAGCGGGATATAATGAGCAGTTCTTC. Encoded protein: CSALGSLAGYNEQFF.

This clonotype showed up just a few times. The rearrangement links TRBV7-2 to TRBJ1-1; D is unresolved. Germline V CDR1 and CDR2: SGHTA, FQGNSA. The V end lost 3 bases, the J end lost 4 bases, and 15 bases lay between the germline ends. The CDR3 length is 15 residues. In DNA form, the CDR3 reads TGTGCCAGCAGCTTCTCGGCCTTTGTCGGCACTGAAGCTTTCTTT. This encodes CASSFSAFVGTEAFF.

This clonotype was detected only a few times. The chain combines TRBV10-1 with TRBJ2-5, with D possibly matching TRBD2 (5 bases). The CDR3 runs to 14 residues. CDR1 and CDR2 (germline): WNHNN, SYGVQD (reference sequence). Trimming shortened V by 6 bases and J by 7 bases, and 18 bases separated the two germline ends. DNA for the CDR3: TGCGCCAGCAGCCCCTCGAGATTCGGGATGACCCAGTACTTC. It encodes CASSPSRFGMTQYF.

This rearrangement joins TRBV29-1 to TRBJ2-4, with D possibly matching TRBD1 (5 bases). The CDR3 loop spans 15 amino acids. CDR1 is SQVTM and CDR2 is ANQGSEA in the germline V gene. Between the trimmed V and J ends, which lost 3 bases and 2 bases, there was a span of 14 bases. The CDR3 protein is CSVDGQGETKNIQYF. Written as DNA, the CDR3 is TGCAGCGTTGATGGGCAGGGTGAAACCAAAAACATTCAGTACTTC.

This clonotype appeared many times. CDR3 DNA: TGTGCCAGCAGTTCGACAGGGGTGAGCTCCTACGAGCAGTACTTC. Protein sequence: CASSSTGVSSYEQYF. The V and J genes are TRBV28 and TRBJ2-7, with 8 bases aligning to TRBD1. Germline assignment: CDR1 MDHEN and CDR2 SYDVKM. This CDR3 is 15 amino acids long. Trimming removed 4 bases from V and 0 bases from J; junction bases left unmatched: 5.

The rearrangement links TRBV20-1 to TRBJ1-3, with D unresolved. The CDR3 is 14 amino acids. V was cut by 1 base and J by 0 bases, with 7 bases left in between. Germline lookup yields CDR1 DFQATT and CDR2 SNEGSKA (reference sequence). The CDR3 protein is CSARGQNSGNTIYF. DNA of the CDR3: TGCAGTGCTAGAGGCCAAAACTCTGGAAACACCATATATTTT.

This clonotype was seen repeatedly, ten times or more. The V call is TRBV28, the J call TRBJ1-5; the D is unclear. Trimming shortened V by 4 bases and J by 5 bases, and 9 bases separated the two germline ends. Germline lookup yields CDR1 MDHEN and CDR2 SYDVKM. The CDR3 covers 13 residues. CDR3 sequence: CASSWGGYQPQHF. The CDR3 region has the DNA TGTGCCAGCAGTTGGGGTGGGTATCAGCCCCAGCATTTT.

The genes are TRBV4-1 and TRBJ1-1; unclear D gene. V dropped 1 base and J dropped 3 bases, with 12 bases sitting between them. Germline CDR1 and CDR2: MGHRA and YSYEKL. The CDR3 is 15 amino acids. CDR3 bases: TGCGCCAGCAGCCAAGTAGCTGGGGTGGACACTGAAGCTTTCTTT. Protein sequence: CASSQVAGVDTEAFF.